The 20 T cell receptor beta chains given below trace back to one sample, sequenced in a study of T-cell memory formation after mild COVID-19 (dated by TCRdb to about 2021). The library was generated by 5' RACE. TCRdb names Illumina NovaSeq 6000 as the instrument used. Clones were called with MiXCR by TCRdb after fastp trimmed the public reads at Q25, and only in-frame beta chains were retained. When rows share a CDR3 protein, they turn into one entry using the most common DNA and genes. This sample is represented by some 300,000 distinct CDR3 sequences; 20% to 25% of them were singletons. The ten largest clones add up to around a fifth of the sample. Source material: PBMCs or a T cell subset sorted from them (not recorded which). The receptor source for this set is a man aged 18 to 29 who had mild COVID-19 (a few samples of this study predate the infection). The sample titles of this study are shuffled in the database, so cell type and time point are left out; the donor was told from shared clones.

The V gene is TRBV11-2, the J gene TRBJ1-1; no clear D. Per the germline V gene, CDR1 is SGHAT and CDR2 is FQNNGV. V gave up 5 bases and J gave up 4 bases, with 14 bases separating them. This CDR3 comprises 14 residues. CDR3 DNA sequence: TGTGCCAGCAGCCCTTGGACCGACACCACTGAAGCTTTCTTT. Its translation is CASSPWTDTTEAFF.

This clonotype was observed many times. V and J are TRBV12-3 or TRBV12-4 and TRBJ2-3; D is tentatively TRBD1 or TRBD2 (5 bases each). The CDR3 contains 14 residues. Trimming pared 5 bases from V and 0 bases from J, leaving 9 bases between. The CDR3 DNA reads TGTGCCAGCAGTCGGGACCCTAGCACAGATACGCAGTATTTT. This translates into CASSRDPSTDTQYF.

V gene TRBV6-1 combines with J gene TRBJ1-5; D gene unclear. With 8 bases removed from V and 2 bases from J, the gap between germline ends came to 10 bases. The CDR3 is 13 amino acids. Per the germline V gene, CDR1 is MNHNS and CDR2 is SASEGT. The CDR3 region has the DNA TGTGCCAGCTACGGGATGGGCAATCAGCCCCAGCATTTT. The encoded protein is CASYGMGNQPQHF.

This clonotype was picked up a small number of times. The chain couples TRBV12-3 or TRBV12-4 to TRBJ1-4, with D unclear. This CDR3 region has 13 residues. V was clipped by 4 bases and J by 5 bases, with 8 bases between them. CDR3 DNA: TGTGCCAGCAGTTGGGGTCTGAATGAAAAACTGTTTTTT. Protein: CASSWGLNEKLFF.

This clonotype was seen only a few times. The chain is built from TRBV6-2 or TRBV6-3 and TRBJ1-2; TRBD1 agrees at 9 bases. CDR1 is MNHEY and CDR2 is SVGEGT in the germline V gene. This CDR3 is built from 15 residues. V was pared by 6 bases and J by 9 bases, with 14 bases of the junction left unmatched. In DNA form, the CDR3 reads TGTGCCAGCAGACCCGGACAGGGGTCGGCCGGTCGCTACACCTTC. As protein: CASRPGQGSAGRYTF.

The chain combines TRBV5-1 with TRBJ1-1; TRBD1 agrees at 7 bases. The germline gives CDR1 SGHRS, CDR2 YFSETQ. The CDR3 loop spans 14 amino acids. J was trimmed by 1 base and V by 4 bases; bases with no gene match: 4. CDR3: CASSPGQQNTEAFF. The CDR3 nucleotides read TGCGCCAGCAGCCCGGGACAGCAGAACACTGAAGCTTTCTTT.

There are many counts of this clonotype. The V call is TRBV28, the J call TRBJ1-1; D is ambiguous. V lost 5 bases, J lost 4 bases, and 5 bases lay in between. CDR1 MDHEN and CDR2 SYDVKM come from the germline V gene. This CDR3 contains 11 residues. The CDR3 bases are TGTGCCAGCAGTGTTAGCACTGAAGCTTTCTTT. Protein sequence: CASSVSTEAFF.

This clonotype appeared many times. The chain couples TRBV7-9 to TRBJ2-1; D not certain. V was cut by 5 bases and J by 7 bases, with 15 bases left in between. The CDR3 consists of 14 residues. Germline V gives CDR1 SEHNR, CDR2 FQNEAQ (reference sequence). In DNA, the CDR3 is TGTGCCAGCAGCCAGCACCGCCTGGGTAATGAGCAGTTCTTC. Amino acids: CASSQHRLGNEQFF.

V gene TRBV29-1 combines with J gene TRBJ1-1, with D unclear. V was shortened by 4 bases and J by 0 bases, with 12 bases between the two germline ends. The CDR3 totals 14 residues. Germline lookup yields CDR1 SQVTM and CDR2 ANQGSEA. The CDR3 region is CSVVLKAMNTEAFF. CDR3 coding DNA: TGCAGCGTTGTTTTAAAAGCTATGAACACTGAAGCTTTCTTT.

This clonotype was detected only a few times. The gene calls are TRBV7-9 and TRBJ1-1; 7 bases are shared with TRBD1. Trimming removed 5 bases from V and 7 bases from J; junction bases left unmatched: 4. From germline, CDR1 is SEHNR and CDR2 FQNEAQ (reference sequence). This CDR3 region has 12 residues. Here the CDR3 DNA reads TGTGCCAGCAGCATAGGGACAGTTGAAGCTTTCTTT. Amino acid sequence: CASSIGTVEAFF.

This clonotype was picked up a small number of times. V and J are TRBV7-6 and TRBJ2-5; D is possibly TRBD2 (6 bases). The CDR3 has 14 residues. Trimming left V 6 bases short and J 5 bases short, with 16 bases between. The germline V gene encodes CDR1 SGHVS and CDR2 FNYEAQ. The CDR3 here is CASSTSLNSETQYF. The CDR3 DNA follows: TGTGCCAGCAGTACTAGCCTTAATTCGGAGACCCAGTACTTC.

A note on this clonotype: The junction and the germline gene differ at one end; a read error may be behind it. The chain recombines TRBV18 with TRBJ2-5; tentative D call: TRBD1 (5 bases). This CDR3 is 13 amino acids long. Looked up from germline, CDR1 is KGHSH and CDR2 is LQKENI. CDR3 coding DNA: TGTGCCAGATCACCGGTCCAGGGAGAGACCCAGTACTTC. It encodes CARSPVQGETQYF. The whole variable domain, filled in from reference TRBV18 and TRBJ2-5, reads NAGVMQNPRHLVRRRGQEARLRCSPMKGHSHVYWYRQLPEEGLKFMVYLQKENIIDESGMPKERFSAEFPKEGPSILRIQQVVRGDSAAYFCARSPVQGETQYFGPGTRLLVL.

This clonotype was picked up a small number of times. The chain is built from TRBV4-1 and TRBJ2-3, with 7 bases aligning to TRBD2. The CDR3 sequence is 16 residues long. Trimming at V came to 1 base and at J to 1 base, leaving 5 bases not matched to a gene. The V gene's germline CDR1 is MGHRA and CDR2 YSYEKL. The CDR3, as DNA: TGCGCCAGCAGCCAAGGCGGGGCGGGGGGCACAGATACGCAGTATTTT. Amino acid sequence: CASSQGGAGGTDTQYF.

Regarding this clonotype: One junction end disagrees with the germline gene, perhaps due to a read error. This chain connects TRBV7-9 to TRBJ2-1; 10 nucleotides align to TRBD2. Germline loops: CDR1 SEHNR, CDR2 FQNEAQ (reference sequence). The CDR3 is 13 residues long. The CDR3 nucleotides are TGTGCCAGCAGCGTAGCGGGGGGTAATGAGCAGTTCTTC. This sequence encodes CASSVAGGNEQFF.

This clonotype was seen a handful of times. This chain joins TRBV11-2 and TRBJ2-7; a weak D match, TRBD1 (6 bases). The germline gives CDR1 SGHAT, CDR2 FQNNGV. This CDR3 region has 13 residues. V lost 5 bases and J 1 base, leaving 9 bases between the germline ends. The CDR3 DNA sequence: TGTGCCAGCAGCGAAACAGGGTCCTACGAGCAGTACGTC. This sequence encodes CASSETGSYEQYV.

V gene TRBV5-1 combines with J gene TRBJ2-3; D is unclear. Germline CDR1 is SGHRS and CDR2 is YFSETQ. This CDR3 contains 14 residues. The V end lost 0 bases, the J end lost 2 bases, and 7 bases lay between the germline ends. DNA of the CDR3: TGCGCCAGCAGCTTGGCCGTCAACACAGATACGCAGTATTTT. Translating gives CASSLAVNTDTQYF.

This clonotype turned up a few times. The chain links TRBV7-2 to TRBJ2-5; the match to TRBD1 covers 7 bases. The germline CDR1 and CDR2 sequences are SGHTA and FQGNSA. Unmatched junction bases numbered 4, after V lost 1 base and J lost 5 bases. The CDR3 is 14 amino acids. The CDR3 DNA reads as TGTGCCAGCAGCTTAGGGGCAGGGGGTGAGACCCAGTACTTC. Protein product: CASSLGAGGETQYF.

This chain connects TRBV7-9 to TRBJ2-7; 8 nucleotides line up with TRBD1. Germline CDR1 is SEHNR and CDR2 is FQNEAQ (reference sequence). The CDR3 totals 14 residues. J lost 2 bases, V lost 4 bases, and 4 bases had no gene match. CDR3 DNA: TGTGCCAGCAGCTCCCGACAGGGGACCTACGAGCAGTACTTC. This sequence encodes CASSSRQGTYEQYF.

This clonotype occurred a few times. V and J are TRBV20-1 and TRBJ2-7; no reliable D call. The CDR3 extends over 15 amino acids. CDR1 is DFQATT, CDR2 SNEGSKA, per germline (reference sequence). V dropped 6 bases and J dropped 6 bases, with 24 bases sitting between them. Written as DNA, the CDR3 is TGCAGTGCAAACCCTGGACGGTGGAGAGGACCCGAGCAGTACTTC. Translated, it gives CSANPGRWRGPEQYF.

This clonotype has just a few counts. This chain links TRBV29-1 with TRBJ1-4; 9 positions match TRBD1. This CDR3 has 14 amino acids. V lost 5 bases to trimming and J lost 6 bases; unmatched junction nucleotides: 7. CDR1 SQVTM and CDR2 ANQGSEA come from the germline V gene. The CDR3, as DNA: TGCAGCGTTACCTCCGGGACAGGGTATGAAAAACTGTTTTTT. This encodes CSVTSGTGYEKLFF.